The sequence of this T cell receptor beta chain was determined in a study of cytomegalovirus exposure and HLA in healthy donors. Study outcomes and limitations: Later work associated approximately 17,000 TCR beta sequences with HLA alleles at 0.05 false discovery rate. A missense variant in DCLRE1C was later tied to TCR beta V- and J-gene trimming. In an earlier analysis, in several hundred donors, most V segments appeared productive either ~87% or ~30% of the time.

The PCR used 60 Vbeta and 13 Jbeta primers. Assay used: immunoSEQ multiplex PCR; TCRdb lists only in-frame clones, some missing. In total, the table holds more than 95,000 clones. A note on this clone: The antigen remains undetermined.

CDR1 and CDR2 from the germline V gene are SNHLY and FYNNEI. There are 15 residues in the CDR3. After removal of 5 bases from V and 2 bases from J, the junction contained 7 bases not matched to a gene. The specimen was PBMCs. The genes are TRBV2 and TRBJ1-2, with 8 nucleotides matching TRBD1. This clonotype originated in a man aged 35-49 years in good health and CMV-seronegative. CDR3 bases: TGTGCCAGCAGTAAGACAGGGGTGGGCAACTATGGCTACACCTTC. Protein: CASSKTGVGNYGYTF.